The 21 T cell receptor beta chains listed next were all sequenced from one sample in a study of blood T cell repertoires in COVID-19. Clones were read by immunoSEQ multiplex PCR, and TCRdb kept only the in-frame ones, dropping some. The table shows hundreds of thousands of clones, with about 90% occurring only once. Sequenced: peripheral blood. These receptors were collected from a woman between 45 and 65 years old who had recovered from COVID-19.

In this sample, this clone turned up a few times. This specimen includes other DNA sequences encoding the same CDR3. The rearrangement joins TRBV5-1 to TRBJ1-1; 7 nucleotides line up with TRBD1. Germline V gives CDR1 SGHRS, CDR2 YFSETQ. Germline trimming cut 4 bases from V and 0 bases from J; bases unmatched to any gene: 3. The CDR3 covers 14 residues. The CDR3 protein is CASSRDRLNTEAFF. The CDR3 DNA is TGCGCCAGCAGCCGGGACAGACTGAACACTGAAGCTTTCTTT.

The rearrangement links TRBV7-2 to TRBJ2-1; 9 nucleotides align to TRBD2. The CDR3 loop spans 15 amino acids. CDR1 and CDR2 (germline): SGHTA, FQGNSA. The J segment lost 8 bases and the V segment lost 0 bases, leaving 5 bases of the junction unmatched. CDR3 protein: CASSLAGTSTYEQFF. The CDR3 DNA is TGTGCCAGCAGCTTAGCCGGGACTAGCACATATGAGCAGTTCTTC. The full variable domain, rest sourced from reference TRBV7-2 and TRBJ2-1, is GAGVSQSPSNKVTEKGKDVELRCDPISGHTALYWYRQSLGQGLEFLIYFQGNSAPDKSGLPSDRFSAERTGGSVSTLTIQRTQQEDSAVYLCASSLAGTSTYEQFFGPGTRLTVL.

This clone was recorded only once. The rearrangement uses TRBV7-2 and TRBJ1-1, with a weak D call TRBD1 (6 bases). The CDR3 spans 16 residues. CDR1 SGHTA and CDR2 FQGNSA come from the germline V gene. V dropped 2 bases and J dropped 5 bases, with 18 bases sitting between them. The DNA for the CDR3 is TGTGCCAGCAGCTTATTTCACGGGCACAGGGAAACTGAAGCTTTCTTT. This translates into CASSLFHGHRETEAFF.

This clone was detected once. V gene TRBV6-5 combines with J gene TRBJ1-5; possible D gene TRBD1, 6 bases. This CDR3 is built from 15 residues. Germline V gives CDR1 MNHEY, CDR2 SVGAGI. Between the trimmed V and J ends, which lost 5 bases and 1 base, there was a span of 12 bases. The CDR3 region has the DNA TGTGCCAGCAGTCCTATCGACAGGAGCAATCAGCCCCAGCATTTT. This gives the protein CASSPIDRSNQPQHF.

CDR3 region: CASSLGLGRTGELFF. The CDR3 region has the DNA TGTGCCAGCAGCTTGGGACTAGGACGCACCGGGGAGCTGTTTTTT. This chain uses TRBV11-3 with TRBJ2-2; 8 bases match TRBD2. The J segment lost 4 bases and the V segment lost 3 bases, leaving 4 bases of the junction unmatched. Germline V gene lookup returns CDR1 SGHNT and CDR2 YENEEA. The CDR3 is made up of 15 amino acids.

This sequence joins TRBV27 and TRBJ2-7; 8 bases fit TRBD1. J gave up 3 bases and V 3 bases, and 4 bases lay outside the gene matches. The CDR3 runs to 14 residues. The germline V gene encodes CDR1 MNHEY and CDR2 SMNVEV (reference sequence). The CDR3, as DNA: TGTGCCAGCAGTTTGGTACAGGGGGGCTACGAGCAGTACTTC. Amino acids: CASSLVQGGYEQYF.

The chain has TRBV4-3 and TRBJ2-7; 11 nucleotides line up with TRBD1. Germline CDR1 is LGHNA and CDR2 is YSLEER. CDR3 size: 14 residues. Trimming took 0 bases from V and 6 from J; bases not matched to a gene: 1. In DNA, the CDR3 is TGCGCCAGCAGCCAAGATGGGACAGGGGGCGAGCAGTACTTC. Translation: CASSQDGTGGEQYF.

The rearrangement links TRBV5-1 to TRBJ1-1, with unresolved D. The V and J ends lost 0 bases and 0 bases respectively, with 6 bases between them. The CDR3 consists of 14 residues. CDR1 and CDR2 from the germline V gene are SGHRS and YFSETQ. The CDR3 protein is CASSLDQLNTEAFF. CDR3 sequence (DNA): TGCGCCAGCAGCTTGGATCAATTGAACACTGAAGCTTTCTTT.

Turning to this clone: Other DNA sequences in the same sample also yield this CDR3. This chain connects TRBV5-1 to TRBJ2-7, with 7 bases fitting TRBD1. The CDR3 extends over 14 amino acids. The J segment lost 3 bases and the V segment lost 1 base, leaving 4 bases of the junction unmatched. Germline lookup yields CDR1 SGHRS and CDR2 YFSETQ. The CDR3 DNA is TGCGCCAGCAGCTTGAGGGGACAGATCTACGAGCAGTACTTC. This codes for CASSLRGQIYEQYF.

This chain joins TRBV27 and TRBJ2-7; 15 bases are a match to TRBD2. Germline-derived CDR1 and CDR2 are MNHEY and SMNVEV (reference sequence). This CDR3 has 17 residues. V shed 8 bases, J shed 0 bases, and the junction held 8 bases outside the gene matches. The CDR3 DNA is TGTGCCAGCCGGGGACTAGCGGGGGGCTTTAGCTCCTACGAGCAGTACTTC. Translated, it gives CASRGLAGGFSSYEQYF.

V and J are TRBV18 and TRBJ2-1; TRBD1 might be the D (6 bases). Germline values: CDR1 KGHSH, CDR2 LQKENI. The V gene lost 5 bases and the J gene lost 0 bases, with 11 bases spanning the gap. This CDR3 spans 15 amino acids. The CDR3: CASSNRAASYNEQFF. CDR3 coding DNA: TGTGCCAGCTCAAACAGGGCTGCCTCCTACAATGAGCAGTTCTTC.

This clone was picked up one time. The V gene is TRBV28, the J gene TRBJ1-5; tentative D call: TRBD1 (5 bases). Trimming pared 5 bases from V and 3 bases from J, leaving 14 bases between. The germline V gene has CDR1 MDHEN and CDR2 SYDVKM. This CDR3 has 15 residues. CDR3 in amino acids: CASSPPGLLNQPQHF. The CDR3 DNA follows: TGTGCCAGCAGTCCTCCGGGACTCCTCAATCAGCCCCAGCATTTT.

J is TRBJ1-5 and V is TRBV27; maybe TRBD1 (5 bases). V was trimmed by 10 bases and J by 7 bases, leaving 20 bases between them. CDR3 size: 14 residues. CDR1 is MNHEY and CDR2 is SMNVEV in the germline V gene (reference sequence). CDR3: CANTLPAGRQPQHF. In DNA form, the CDR3 reads TGTGCCAACACCCTTCCCGCAGGGCGCCAGCCCCAGCATTTT.

J is TRBJ2-7 and V is TRBV7-8; 7 bases agree with TRBD1. V gave up 5 bases and J gave up 9 bases; unmatched junction bases: 4. The CDR3 extends over 11 amino acids. From germline, CDR1 is SGHVS and CDR2 FQNEAQ. The CDR3 DNA is TGTGCCAGCAGCCCCGACAGGGCGCAGTACTTC. Translating it yields CASSPDRAQYF.

In DNA form, the CDR3 reads TGTGCCAGCAGTCTCGACACCGGGGAGCTGTTTTTT. Protein: CASSLDTGELFF. The chain couples TRBV6-6 to TRBJ2-2, with D hard to call. Trimming shortened V by 5 bases and J by 3 bases, and 4 bases separated the two germline ends. The germline V gene has CDR1 MNHNY and CDR2 SVGAGI (reference sequence). This CDR3 comprises 12 residues.

The CDR3 sequence: CASSESRLAGGFNEQFF. Here the CDR3 DNA reads TGTGCCAGCAGTGAATCCCGACTAGCGGGAGGGTTCAATGAGCAGTTCTTC. The V gene is TRBV25-1, the J gene TRBJ2-1; 14 nucleotides align to TRBD2. The CDR3 is 17 amino acids. The germline V gene encodes CDR1 MGHDK and CDR2 SYGVNS. With V trimmed by 1 base and J by 6 bases, 5 bases remained unmatched.

The chain carries TRBV19 and TRBJ1-2, with 11 bases lining up with TRBD1. Per germline, CDR1 LNHDA and CDR2 SQIVND (reference sequence). This CDR3 has 17 amino acids. V gave up 3 bases and J gave up 4 bases; unmatched junction bases: 10. As DNA, the CDR3 is TGTGCCAGTAGTATTGGGACAGGGGGAGTATTCGGCTATGGCTACACCTTC. Translated, it gives CASSIGTGGVFGYGYTF.

This sequence joins TRBV22-1 and TRBJ2-7; TRBD2, the D gene given by the table, was not confirmed from the DNA. TRBV22-1 is classified as a pseudogene. The CDR3 is made up of 13 amino acids. The CDR3 sequence is CPGSAPEGYEQYF. CDR3 coding DNA: TGTCCTGGGAGCGCACCCGAGGGCTACGAGCAGTACTTC.

The J gene is TRBJ1-1, the V gene TRBV3-1 (or the pseudogene TRBV3-2); D uncertain. The germline CDR1 and CDR2 sequences are LGHDT and YNNKEL (reference sequence). This CDR3 has 12 residues. Trimming removed 1 base from V and 10 bases from J, with 10 bases in between. As DNA, the CDR3 is TGTGCCAGCAGCCAAGGGGCCGCGGGAGCTTTCTTT. The encoded protein is CASSQGAAGAFF.

As DNA, the CDR3 is TGTGCCACCAGCAGAGAGGGCGCCTTGAACACTGAAGCTTTCTTT. This encodes CATSREGALNTEAFF. This chain connects TRBV15 to TRBJ1-1; unclear D gene. V lost 0 bases and J 0 bases, leaving 8 bases between the germline ends. The CDR3 loop spans 15 amino acids. Looked up from germline, CDR1 is LNHNV and CDR2 is YYDKDF (reference sequence).

The chain links TRBV4-2 to TRBJ1-1; D possibly corresponds to TRBD1 (6 bases). The V gene's germline CDR1 is LGHNA and CDR2 YNFKEQ. The germline V and J ends were trimmed by 2 bases and 9 bases, with 16 bases remaining between them. The CDR3 spans 14 residues. The CDR3 reads CASSQPGGLTKAFF. The CDR3 DNA reads TGTGCCAGCAGCCAACCGGGGGGCCTCACGAAAGCTTTCTTT.